The 26 T cell receptor beta chains below all came from one sample that was sequenced in a study of shared clonotypes between healthy human individuals. Data came from immunoSEQ multiplex PCR; TCRdb stores just in-frame clones and leaves some out. The repertoire includes about 490,000 clones, 70% to 80% of them detected once, and roughly 13% sits in the top ten. Sequenced input: PBMCs. All receptors come from a woman aged 40 to 50 in good health. Some clones in this sample may be carry-over from other donors' samples.

The rearrangement uses TRBV5-1 and TRBJ2-7; 7 bases are shared with TRBD1. CDR1 SGHRS and CDR2 YFSETQ come from the germline V gene. The CDR3 extends over 14 amino acids. With 0 bases clipped from V and 3 bases from J, the junction kept 3 bases outside the gene matches. CDR3 protein: CASSLVPGGYEQYF. CDR3 in DNA: TGCGCCAGCAGCTTGGTTCCAGGGGGCTACGAGCAGTACTTC.

The CDR3 nucleotides read TGTGCCTGGAGTGCGACAGAACGCACAGATACGCAGTATTTT. It specifies CAWSATERTDTQYF. V and J are TRBV30 and TRBJ2-3, with D possibly matching TRBD1 (5 bases). Germline CDR1 and CDR2: GTSNPN and SVGIG (reference sequence). Trimming stripped 1 base from V and 1 base from J, with 9 bases between. This CDR3 is 14 amino acids long.

This clone was seen only once. The chain recombines TRBV28 with TRBJ1-2; D ambiguous. The CDR3 length is 16 residues. Trimming stripped 2 bases from V and 4 bases from J, with 17 bases between. CDR1 and CDR2 from the germline V gene are MDHEN and SYDVKM. The CDR3 reads CASSLGRRVEIYGYTF. The CDR3 bases are TGTGCCAGCAGTTTAGGCCGTAGGGTTGAGATCTATGGCTACACCTTC.

The chain joins TRBV5-1 to TRBJ2-5; D remains ambiguous. Per the germline V gene, CDR1 is SGHRS and CDR2 is YFSETQ. CDR3 length: 13 amino acids. V was cut by 4 bases and J by 5 bases, with 12 bases left in between. CDR3 coding DNA: TGCGCCAGCAGCATAACAGTTTTCGAGACCCAGTACTTC. The encoded protein is CASSITVFETQYF. Using reference TRBV5-1 and TRBJ2-5 for the parts outside the CDR3, the full variable domain is KAGVTQTPRYLIKTRGQQVTLSCSPISGHRSVSWYQQTPGQGLQFLFEYFSETQRNKGNFPGRFSGRQFSNSRSEMNVSTLELGDSALYLCASSITVFETQYFGPGTRLLVL.

This clone was recorded only once. V and J are TRBV5-6 and TRBJ1-2, with a weak D call TRBD1 (6 bases). The CDR3 is 16 amino acids. Trimming removed 4 bases at V and 7 bases at J, with 23 bases between. From germline, CDR1 is SGHDT and CDR2 YYEEEE. The CDR3 DNA reads TGTGCCAGCAGCAGTGGACAGTCGGGTTCGTTCGGTGGCTACACCTTC. Translation gives CASSSGQSGSFGGYTF.

The chain carries TRBV28 and TRBJ2-7; D possibly uses TRBD1 or TRBD2 (5 bases each). Trimming removed 2 bases from V and 4 bases from J, with 18 bases in between. This CDR3 contains 16 residues. Germline CDR1 and CDR2: MDHEN and SYDVKM. The CDR3 spells CASSLIASSGPYEQYF. The CDR3 DNA sequence: TGTGCCAGCAGTTTAATAGCGTCCTCGGGGCCTTACGAGCAGTACTTC. The full variable domain, its missing parts supplied by reference TRBV28 and TRBJ2-7, is DVKVTQSSRYLVKRTGEKVFLECVQDMDHENMFWYRQDPGLGLRLIYFSYDVKMKEKGDIPEGYSVSREKKERFSLILESASTNQTSMYLCASSLIASSGPYEQYFGPGTRLTVT.

Comment on this clone: Other DNA sequences in this sample translate to the same CDR3. This chain joins TRBV10-3 and TRBJ2-5; D call uncertain. The CDR3 sequence is 13 residues long. CDR1 and CDR2 from the germline V gene are ENHRY and SYGVKD. V was shortened by 6 bases and J by 1 base, with 9 bases between the two germline ends. The CDR3 DNA is TGTGCCATCAGAACCGGAACCCAAGAGACCCAGTACTTC. Translating it yields CAIRTGTQETQYF.

The chain joins TRBV29-1 to TRBJ1-4; the D is unclear. The V end was cut by 4 bases, the J end by 7 bases, with 10 bases between. CDR3 length: 12 residues. CDR1 SQVTM and CDR2 ANQGSEA come from the germline V gene. DNA of the CDR3: TGCAGCGTTGGGTTCTCCAGTGAAAAACTGTTTTTT. Translation: CSVGFSSEKLFF.

The chain joins TRBV9 to TRBJ2-2; either TRBD1 or TRBD2 may fit D (6 bases each). Per the germline V gene, CDR1 is SGDLS and CDR2 is YYNGEE. The CDR3 loop spans 16 amino acids. Trimming removed 0 bases at V and 6 bases at J, with 15 bases between. CDR3 region: CASSVGGARGPGELFF. The CDR3 DNA follows: TGTGCCAGCAGCGTAGGTGGGGCCCGGGGGCCCGGGGAGCTGTTTTTT.

The chain links TRBV19 to TRBJ2-2, with a weak D call TRBD1 (6 bases). The CDR3 has 15 amino acids. Trimming removed 1 base from V and 4 bases from J, with 10 bases in between. Germline V gene data show CDR1 as LNHDA and CDR2 as SQIVND (reference sequence). DNA for the CDR3: TGTGCCAGTAGTATAGGAGTAGGGGGCACCGGGGAGCTGTTTTTT. Protein: CASSIGVGGTGELFF.

A note on this clone: Just one base apart from a much larger clone, this may be a read error. Within the sample, other DNA sequences also encode this same CDR3. J is TRBJ2-1 and V is TRBV2; D remains ambiguous. V shed 5 bases and J shed 2 bases, with 4 bases lying between them. The germline V gene has CDR1 SNHLY and CDR2 FYNNEI. The CDR3 runs 12 residues. CDR3 amino acids: CASSPTYNEQFF. The CDR3 nucleotides read TGTGCCAGCAGTCCGACCTACAATGAGCAGTTCTTC.

This clone was counted a single time. This chain links TRBV7-2 with TRBJ1-3; the D gene is possibly TRBD1 (6 bases). Germline V gene sequence: CDR1 SGHTA, CDR2 FQGNSA. V gave up 1 base and J gave up 2 bases, with 12 bases separating them. This CDR3 has 16 residues. Here the CDR3 reads CASSLGPGDTGNTIYF. Written as DNA, the CDR3 is TGTGCCAGCAGCTTAGGTCCAGGGGATACTGGAAACACCATATATTTT.

The rearrangement uses TRBV4-1 and TRBJ2-2; 7 positions agree with TRBD1. This CDR3 has 18 residues. V lost 4 bases to trimming and J lost 4 bases; unmatched junction nucleotides: 15. CDR1 is MGHRA, CDR2 YSYEKL, per germline. The CDR3 coding sequence is TGCGCCAGCAGCCGCCGCTTATCCGGGACAGCAAGCACCGGGGAGCTGTTTTTT. It translates to CASSRRLSGTASTGELFF.

The chain has TRBV5-1 and TRBJ2-7; D not certain. Per germline, CDR1 SGHRS and CDR2 YFSETQ. The V end was cut by 0 bases, the J end by 2 bases, with 6 bases between. The CDR3 spans 13 residues. CDR3 in DNA: TGCGCCAGCAGCTTGGTCGCCGCCTACGAGCAGTACTTC. Amino acids: CASSLVAAYEQYF.

The gene calls are TRBV7-9 and TRBJ1-4, with D tentatively TRBD1 (5 bases). CDR3 length: 15 amino acids. Trimming cost V 11 bases and J 2 bases, with 18 bases left between them. In germline, CDR1 is SEHNR, CDR2 FQNEAQ (reference sequence). The CDR3 nucleotides are TGTGCCGCGGGGGGAGGACTAGATACTAATGAAAAACTGTTTTTT. It is translated as CAAGGGLDTNEKLFF.

With regard to this clone: A much more abundant neighbour one base away suggests this may be a read error. This specimen includes other DNA sequences encoding the same CDR3. The chain combines TRBV30 with TRBJ1-4; weak D call: TRBD1 (6 bases). V shed 5 bases and J shed 3 bases, with 13 bases lying between them. CDR1 is GTSNPN, CDR2 SVGIG, per germline (reference sequence). The CDR3 length is 14 residues. In DNA, the CDR3 is TGTGCCTGGGGTGAACAGGGTGCTAATGAAAAACTGTTTTTT. This codes for CAWGEQGANEKLFF.

The chain is built from TRBV2 and TRBJ2-7, with a possible D match to TRBD1 (6 bases). Germline CDR1 SNHLY, CDR2 FYNNEI. V lost 4 bases and J 5 bases, leaving 18 bases between the germline ends. The CDR3 covers 15 residues. The DNA of the CDR3 is TGTGCCAGCAGTGTCCAGACCAGGGGAGTGGACGAGCAGTACTTC. It yields the protein CASSVQTRGVDEQYF.

The genes are TRBV19 and TRBJ2-1, with D perhaps matching TRBD1 or TRBD2 (5 bases each). Germline V CDR1 and CDR2: LNHDA, SQIVND (reference sequence). V was pared by 0 bases and J by 5 bases, with 11 bases between. The CDR3 extends over 15 amino acids. The CDR3 here is CASSIDGTEDNEQFF. The CDR3 DNA is TGTGCCAGTAGTATAGATGGGACGGAAGACAATGAGCAGTTCTTC.

This clone has only one observation. V usage is TRBV4-2 and J usage is TRBJ2-1, with a possible D match to TRBD2 (5 bases). CDR3 size: 16 residues. Germline V lookup: CDR1 LGHNA, CDR2 YNFKEQ. V shed 4 bases and J shed 2 bases, with 15 bases lying between them. CDR3 protein: CASSPLVGEAYNEQFF. DNA for the CDR3: TGTGCCAGCAGCCCCCTCGTGGGAGAAGCCTACAATGAGCAGTTCTTC.

For this clone: A far larger clone lies a single base away; this is likely a read error. The chain links TRBV30 to TRBJ2-5; tentatively, D is TRBD1 (5 bases). Per germline, CDR1 GTSNPN and CDR2 SVGIG (reference sequence). This CDR3 region has 14 residues. This CDR3 reads CAWSRQIYQKTQYF. The CDR3 region has the DNA TGTGCCTGGAGCCGACAGATCTACCAAAAGACCCAGTACTTC.

In the case of this clone: The junction differs from germline at one of its ends, possibly a read error. This rearrangement joins TRBV11-2 to TRBJ2-3, with 7 bases matching TRBD2. This CDR3 region has 15 residues. From germline, CDR1 is SGHAT and CDR2 FQNNGV. The chain's CDR3 is CASSFWGGSPDTRYF. Written as DNA, the CDR3 is TGTGCCAGCAGCTTCTGGGGGGGTTCTCCAGATACGCGGTATTTT.

In its sample, this clone was seen a few times. This chain joins TRBV9 and TRBJ2-7; no clear D gene. V lost 3 bases and J 7 bases, leaving 11 bases between the germline ends. The CDR3 spans 12 residues. The germline gives CDR1 SGDLS, CDR2 YYNGEE. The CDR3 region has the DNA TGTGCCAGCAGCGACCGGATCGGAGAGCAGTACTTC. It specifies CASSDRIGEQYF.

The V call is TRBV29-1, the J call TRBJ1-1, with TRBD1 matching over 10 bases. Germline CDR1 is SQVTM and CDR2 is ANQGSEA. With 8 bases clipped from V and 5 bases from J, the junction kept 14 bases outside the gene matches. This CDR3 comprises 15 residues. The CDR3 DNA reads as TGCAGCCTATTCGACAGGGGGCAGTTGGGGACTGAAGCTTTCTTT. As protein: CSLFDRGQLGTEAFF.

As concerns this clone: Only one base separates this from a far larger clonotype, so it likely reflects a read error. Other DNA sequences in this sample translate to the same CDR3. The CDR3 bases are TGCGCCAGCAGCTTGGGACTAGCGGGAGTCAATGAGCAGTTCTTC. This codes for CASSLGLAGVNEQFF. V is TRBV5-1 and J is TRBJ2-1; TRBD2 matches at 12 bases. The J segment lost 6 bases and the V segment lost 0 bases, leaving 1 base of the junction unmatched. Per germline, CDR1 SGHRS and CDR2 YFSETQ. The CDR3 has 15 amino acids.

This sequence joins TRBV19 and TRBJ2-2, with D possibly being TRBD2 (6 bases). The V end lost 4 bases, the J end lost 4 bases, and 19 bases lay between the germline ends. Per the germline V gene, CDR1 is LNHDA and CDR2 is SQIVND (reference sequence). CDR3 length equals 17 residues. CDR3 sequence: CASSTGERAGGTGELFF. The CDR3 DNA follows: TGTGCCAGTAGTACGGGGGAAAGGGCCGGGGGCACCGGGGAGCTGTTTTTT.

The chain employs TRBV18 and TRBJ2-1; D unresolved. The CDR3 extends over 13 amino acids. V lost 1 base and J lost 7, with 8 bases in between. CDR1 KGHSH and CDR2 LQKENI come from the germline V gene. The CDR3 DNA sequence: TGTGCCAGCTCACCACTAACAGATAATGAGCAGTTCTTC. Translation gives CASSPLTDNEQFF.